This entry lists 11 T cell receptor beta chains sequenced from one sample in a study of cytomegalovirus exposure and HLA in healthy donors. The PCR was carried out with 60 Vbeta primers and 13 Jbeta primers. Data came from immunoSEQ multiplex PCR; TCRdb stores just in-frame clones and leaves some out. Of about 200,000 clones listed, roughly four fifths are singletons. Specimen: PBMCs. The receptors derive from a woman in her forties in good health and CMV-seronegative.

The V gene is TRBV4-1, the J gene TRBJ2-1; D remains ambiguous. V was shortened by 4 bases and J by 3 bases, with 16 bases between the two germline ends. The germline V gene encodes CDR1 MGHRA and CDR2 YSYEKL. The CDR3 extends over 16 amino acids. The CDR3 DNA reads TGCGCCAGCAGCCTTAGACAAGGAAGCAACTACAATGAGCAGTTCTTC. Translation gives CASSLRQGSNYNEQFF.

J is TRBJ1-3 and V is TRBV6-1; D possibly corresponds to TRBD1 (5 bases). The germline V gene encodes CDR1 MNHNS and CDR2 SASEGT. V was pared by 5 bases and J by 4 bases, with 9 bases between. The CDR3 consists of 13 residues. CDR3 bases: TGTGCCAGCAGTCTGGGGCGAGGAAACACCATATATTTT. This translates into CASSLGRGNTIYF.

This clone was found a few times. V is TRBV10-1 and J is TRBJ2-1, with TRBD1 matching over 9 bases. With 0 bases clipped from V and 6 bases from J, the junction kept 9 bases outside the gene matches. There are 17 residues in the CDR3. Germline V gene data show CDR1 as WNHNN and CDR2 as SYGVQD (reference sequence). CDR3 DNA: TGCGCCAGCAGTGAGTCCGGGACAGGGAATTTAATCAATGAGCAGTTCTTC. Encoded protein: CASSESGTGNLINEQFF.

This clone is a singleton in its sample. V gene TRBV20-1 combines with J gene TRBJ2-2, with D possibly being TRBD1 (5 bases). The V end lost 3 bases, the J end lost 11 bases, and 10 bases lay between the germline ends. Germline lookup yields CDR1 DFQATT and CDR2 SNEGSKA (reference sequence). This CDR3 is built from 11 residues. In DNA, the CDR3 is TGCAGTGCTAGTCGACAGACCGAGCTGTTTTTT. Its protein is CSASRQTELFF.

The chain has TRBV30 and TRBJ1-1, with a tentative D call TRBD1 (5 bases). The V gene's germline CDR1 is GTSNPN and CDR2 SVGIG (reference sequence). The V gene lost 1 base and the J gene lost 14 bases, with 17 bases spanning the gap. This CDR3 spans 12 amino acids. The CDR3 DNA is TGTGCCTGGAGTGCAGGGCCCTGGGAAGAGTTCTTT. Protein sequence: CAWSAGPWEEFF.

J is TRBJ2-5 and V is TRBV30, with D unresolved. V lost 4 bases, J lost 5 bases, and 14 bases lay in between. Per the germline V gene, CDR1 is GTSNPN and CDR2 is SVGIG (reference sequence). This CDR3 is built from 13 residues. CDR3 amino acids: CAWIEANGETQYF. The CDR3 DNA reads as TGTGCCTGGATTGAGGCGAACGGGGAGACCCAGTACTTC.

The J gene is TRBJ1-2, the V gene TRBV5-1, with 9 bases aligning to TRBD1. CDR3 length: 14 amino acids. V shed 4 bases, J shed 5 bases, and the junction held 6 bases outside the gene matches. From germline, CDR1 is SGHRS and CDR2 YFSETQ. The CDR3 region has the DNA TGCGCCAGCAGCCAGAGGACAGGGGAATATGGCTACACCTTC. This codes for CASSQRTGEYGYTF.

CDR3 amino acids: CASLGGGNAYEQYF. Written as DNA, the CDR3 is TGTGCCAGCTTGGGGGGGGGAAATGCCTACGAGCAGTACTTC. The chain carries TRBV7-8 and TRBJ2-7, with 7 bases lining up with TRBD2. The ends lost 8 bases at V and 2 bases at J; junction bases unmatched: 9. Germline V lookup: CDR1 SGHVS, CDR2 FQNEAQ. The CDR3 spans 14 residues.

This clone was seen more than once but under ten times. J is TRBJ1-6 and V is TRBV9; D gene ambiguous. V was clipped by 7 bases and J by 7 bases, with 9 bases between them. Germline values: CDR1 SGDLS, CDR2 YYNGEE. The CDR3 covers 12 residues. The CDR3 nucleotides read TGTGCCAGCGCGACGAGGAATTCACCCCTCCACTTT. Translation: CASATRNSPLHF.

V gene TRBV7-8 combines with J gene TRBJ1-5; D gene unclear. V was trimmed by 0 bases and J by 4 bases, leaving 7 bases between them. The CDR3 length is 14 residues. CDR1 is SGHVS and CDR2 is FQNEAQ in the germline V gene. The CDR3 nucleotides read TGTGCCAGCAGCTTAGCGCGGATAAATCAGCCCCAGCATTTT. It is translated as CASSLARINQPQHF. Looking up the rest from reference TRBV7-8 and TRBJ1-5 gives the full variable domain: GAGVSQSPRYKVAKRGQDVALRCDPISGHVSLFWYQQALGQGPEFLTYFQNEAQLDKSGLPSDRFFAERPEGSVSTLKIQRTQQEDSAVYLCASSLARINQPQHFGDGTRLSIL.

A few counts support this clone. The V and J genes are TRBV9 and TRBJ1-2; 8 nucleotides match TRBD1. This CDR3 contains 16 residues. V shed 0 bases, J shed 4 bases, and the junction held 8 bases outside the gene matches. The germline CDR1 and CDR2 sequences are SGDLS and YYNGEE. The CDR3, as DNA: TGTGCCAGCAGCGTAGGGGCGGGGGACAGGACCTATGGCTACACCTTC. Protein: CASSVGAGDRTYGYTF. Full variable domain (rest looked up from reference TRBV9 and TRBJ1-2): DSGVTQTPKHLITATGQRVTLRCSPRSGDLSVYWYQQSLDQGLQFLIQYYNGEERAKGNILERFSAQQFPDLHSELNLSSLELGDSALYFCASSVGAGDRTYGYTFGSGTRLTVV.